The 10 T cell receptor beta chains below were found in one sample sequenced in a study of T-cell reconstitution after alpha-beta-depleted transplantation in children. Researchers prepared the TCRbeta library using unique molecular identifiers, the study reports. TCRdb re-analysed the PCR reads in MiXCR, keeping a single row per CDR3 protein. The table records hundreds of thousands of distinct CDR3 sequences, 16% of them present only once. The sample was PBMCs, mostly from graft donor cells, taken 360 days after TCRalphabeta/CD19-depleted stem cell transplant. These receptor sequences come from a boy in the first two years of life who had a stem cell transplant for Wiskott-Aldrich syndrome, so the T cells may come from the graft donor.

This CDR3 is CASSRPGGYYEQYF. DNA for the CDR3: TGTGCCAGCAGTCGCCCGGGGGGGTATTACGAGCAGTACTTC. The V gene is TRBV7-2, the J gene TRBJ2-7; 8 bases line up with TRBD2. CDR3 length: 14 residues. Germline V gene data show CDR1 as SGHTA and CDR2 as FQGNSA. The junction had 8 bases not matched to a gene; V was cut back by 6 bases and J by 4 bases.

This clonotype has just a few counts. This rearrangement joins TRBV7-2 to TRBJ2-2, with a tentative D call TRBD1 (6 bases). V was shortened by 5 bases and J by 4 bases, with 11 bases between the two germline ends. Germline-derived CDR1 and CDR2 are SGHTA and FQGNSA. This CDR3 spans 14 amino acids. CDR3 sequence reads: CASSGFRGTGELFF. In DNA, the CDR3 is TGTGCCAGCAGCGGATTCAGGGGCACCGGGGAGCTGTTTTTT.

The V gene is TRBV5-1, the J gene TRBJ2-1; 8 nucleotides match TRBD2. J lost 6 bases, V lost 4 bases, and 15 bases had no gene match. This CDR3 region has 17 residues. Germline CDR1 reads SGHRS; CDR2 reads YFSETQ. This CDR3 reads CASSLEKGLEYRNEQFF. The CDR3 nucleotides are TGCGCCAGCAGCCTGGAGAAGGGACTAGAATATCGCAATGAGCAGTTCTTC.

The chain recombines TRBV7-9 with TRBJ2-2; possible D gene TRBD2, 6 bases. The germline V and J ends were trimmed by 1 base and 4 bases, with 16 bases remaining between them. The germline gives CDR1 SEHNR, CDR2 FQNEAQ (reference sequence). The CDR3 has 17 residues. The CDR3 DNA reads TGTGCCAGCAGCTTAGTCCCGGGACTTTCGAGCACCGGGGAGCTGTTTTTT. It translates to CASSLVPGLSSTGELFF.

The chain joins TRBV6-1 to TRBJ2-2; D not resolved. The CDR3 is made up of 15 amino acids. With 7 bases removed from V and 5 bases from J, the gap between germline ends came to 17 bases. Germline CDR1 is MNHNS and CDR2 is SASEGT. The CDR3 sequence is CASTSWVTSTGELFF. The DNA of the CDR3 is TGTGCCAGCACCTCCTGGGTCACCTCTACCGGGGAGCTGTTTTTT.

The rearrangement links TRBV4-2 to TRBJ2-5; 13 bases match TRBD2. The CDR3 sequence is 16 residues long. V shed 4 bases, J shed 1 base, and the junction held 3 bases outside the gene matches. Germline values: CDR1 LGHNA, CDR2 YNFKEQ. This CDR3 reads CASSPGTSGVQETQYF. In nucleotides, the CDR3 is TGTGCCAGCAGCCCTGGGACTAGCGGGGTCCAAGAGACCCAGTACTTC.

This chain links TRBV12-3 or TRBV12-4 with TRBJ2-7, with D tentatively TRBD1 or TRBD2 (5 bases each). Deletions cut 2 bases from V and 2 bases from J, with 16 bases between. The CDR3 runs 16 residues. The CDR3 sequence: CASSLRGREFPYEQYF. The CDR3 nucleotides read TGTGCCAGCAGTTTACGGGGCAGGGAGTTCCCCTACGAGCAGTACTTC.

This sequence joins TRBV28 and TRBJ1-2, with TRBD1 matching over 7 bases. The CDR3 is 12 residues long. Germline-derived CDR1 and CDR2 are MDHEN and SYDVKM. The DNA for the CDR3 is TGTTCAGTGAGGGACAGAGGAATGGGCTACACCTTC. Protein: CSVRDRGMGYTF.

This clonotype has just a few counts. This sequence joins TRBV7-2 and TRBJ2-4; the D gene is possibly TRBD1 (5 bases). Germline V lookup: CDR1 SGHTA, CDR2 FQGNSA. This CDR3 is built from 16 residues. The V gene lost 2 bases and the J gene lost 0 bases, with 11 bases spanning the gap. CDR3 loop: CASSLNRLLAKNIQYF. In DNA, the CDR3 is TGTGCCAGCAGCTTAAACAGGTTATTAGCCAAAAACATTCAGTACTTC.

Only a few counts were recorded for this clonotype. The chain links TRBV18 to TRBJ2-2; TRBD1 aligns across 8 bases. CDR1 KGHSH and CDR2 LQKENI come from the germline V gene. The V gene end was trimmed by 1 base and the J gene end by 6 bases; junction bases not matched to a gene: 7. The CDR3 is 16 residues long. In nucleotides, the CDR3 is TGTGCCAGCTCACCACTGGACAGGGATGGTTCCGGGGAGCTGTTTTTT. It codes for CASSPLDRDGSGELFF.